One sample yielded the 11 T cell receptor beta chains listed below, sequenced in a study of technical replicates of blood from several donors. The protocol was immunoSEQ multiplex PCR, while the TCRdb copy is restricted to in-frame clones and leaves out a portion. The sample gives 55,000 to 70,000 clones, approximately 89% of which show up once; more than 4.5% is in the top ten. The sequenced sample was PBMCs. These receptors were collected from a human donor in good health. Some clones in this sample may be carry-over from other donors' samples.

This clone has only one observation. The V and J genes are TRBV6-1 and TRBJ1-3; D not resolved. The V end was cut by 8 bases, the J end by 0 bases, with 11 bases between. Germline V CDR1 and CDR2: MNHNS, SASEGT. The CDR3 sequence is 14 residues long. The DNA for the CDR3 is TGTGCCAGCGGAGGGCAGAGCTCTGGAAACACCATATATTTT. This encodes CASGGQSSGNTIYF.

The J gene is TRBJ2-5, the V gene TRBV7-2; 7 positions agree with TRBD1. Unmatched junction bases numbered 7, after V lost 5 bases and J lost 1 base. The CDR3 has 15 amino acids. Germline CDR1 and CDR2: SGHTA and FQGNSA. CDR3 sequence (DNA): TGTGCCAGCAGCAGAACGGGACAGACCCAAGAGACCCAGTACTTC. Protein sequence: CASSRTGQTQETQYF.

V gene TRBV6-6 combines with J gene TRBJ2-2, with 8 nucleotides matching TRBD2. CDR1 and CDR2 from the germline V gene are MNHNY and SVGAGI (reference sequence). The trim removed 7 bases at V and 7 bases at J, leaving 5 bases unmatched. The CDR3 contains 13 residues. CDR3 DNA sequence: TGTGCCAGCATTCGGCGGGAGGTCGGGGAGCTGTTTTTT. Residues: CASIRREVGELFF.

This clone was seen only once. This chain's CDR3 is CASRDGGRVNTEAFF. CDR3 nucleotide sequence: TGTGCCAGCAGGGACGGGGGGCGGGTGAACACTGAAGCTTTCTTT. The chain carries TRBV6-5 and TRBJ1-1; D possibly corresponds to TRBD1 (6 bases). CDR1 and CDR2 from the germline V gene are MNHEY and SVGAGI. The CDR3 length is 15 residues. Deletions cut 6 bases from V and 0 bases from J, with 14 bases between.

This chain joins TRBV5-1 and TRBJ2-7; possible D gene TRBD1, 5 bases. The germline V gene encodes CDR1 SGHRS and CDR2 YFSETQ. Trimming took off 4 bases at V and 5 bases at J, with 16 bases between the two ends. There are 14 residues in the CDR3. CDR3 DNA sequence: TGCGCCAGCAGCCCGGACGGGCAGGGTAACGAGCAGTACTTC. The encoded protein is CASSPDGQGNEQYF.

The chain links TRBV11-3 to TRBJ2-5; 14 bases align to TRBD2. The junction had 4 bases not matched to a gene; V was cut back by 5 bases and J by 5 bases. Germline V lookup: CDR1 SGHNT, CDR2 YENEEA. This CDR3 region has 15 residues. DNA for the CDR3: TGTGCCAGCAGCAGGACTAGCGGGGGGAAGGAGACCCAGTACTTC. It is translated as CASSRTSGGKETQYF.

The chain employs TRBV6-5 and TRBJ1-3, with 7 positions matching TRBD1. V lost 6 bases to trimming and J lost 0 bases; unmatched junction nucleotides: 5. The CDR3 is 15 amino acids. CDR1 is MNHEY and CDR2 is SVGAGI in the germline V gene. The CDR3 bases are TGTGCCAGCAGACCCGGGACAGCCTCTGGAAACACCATATATTTT. It codes for CASRPGTASGNTIYF.

This clone was seen only once. The rearrangement uses TRBV5-5 and TRBJ1-5; the D gene is possibly TRBD1 (5 bases). This CDR3 spans 14 amino acids. The V and J ends lost 0 bases and 7 bases respectively, with 11 bases between them. Germline V CDR1 and CDR2: SGHKS, YYEKEE (reference sequence). Written as DNA, the CDR3 is TGTGCCAGCAGCTTGGGGCAGGGTGGACAGCCCCAGCATTTT. Its translation: CASSLGQGGQPQHF. Full variable domain (missing parts from reference TRBV5-5 and TRBJ1-5): DAGVTQSPTHLIKTRGQQVTLRCSPISGHKSVSWYQQVLGQGPQFIFQYYEKEERGRGNFPDRFSARQFPNYSSELNVNALLLGDSALYLCASSLGQGGQPQHFGDGTRLSIL.

The chain combines TRBV13 with TRBJ1-3; 9 bases map to TRBD1. CDR3 length equals 15 residues. Trimming removed 7 bases from V and 4 bases from J; junction bases left unmatched: 8. CDR1 is PRHDT, CDR2 FYEKMQ, per germline (reference sequence). The CDR3 sequence: CASTANRGRGNTIYF. CDR3 nucleotide sequence: TGTGCCAGCACGGCAAACAGGGGGCGAGGAAACACCATATATTTT.

The V call is TRBV11-3, the J call TRBJ2-1; 7 bases line up with TRBD2. Germline V gives CDR1 SGHNT, CDR2 YENEEA. This CDR3 is built from 12 residues. Trimming at V came to 5 bases and at J to 8 bases, leaving 3 bases not matched to a gene. Written as DNA, the CDR3 is TGTGCCAGCAGCCGACTAGCCCATGAGCAGTTCTTC. Its translation is CASSRLAHEQFF. Full variable domain (rest looked up from reference TRBV11-3 and TRBJ2-1): EAGVVQSPRYKIIEKKQPVAFWCNPISGHNTLYWYLQNLGQGPELLIRYENEEAVDDSQLPKDRFSAERLKGVDSTLKIQPAELGDSAVYLCASSRLAHEQFFGPGTRLTVL.

This clone was counted at least ten times. The J gene is TRBJ1-5, the V gene TRBV4-1, with TRBD1 identical over 8 bases. The V gene end was trimmed by 5 bases and the J gene end by 3 bases; junction bases not matched to a gene: 6. Germline CDR1 reads MGHRA; CDR2 reads YSYEKL. The CDR3 runs 15 residues. CDR3 coding DNA: TGCGCCAGCAGCTCCTCGGACAGGGTCAATCAGCCCCAGCATTTT. Translating gives CASSSSDRVNQPQHF.